This T cell receptor (beta chain) was found in a study of T cell repertoires in cytomegalovirus infection. Overall study context: Public TCR beta signature analysis indicated the presence of both CMV infection and matching HLA type.

This clonotype was observed at least ten times. Antigen unknown. TCRdb re-derived calls from the reads in MiXCR, one entry per CDR3 protein. The profile covers under 200,000 distinct CDR3 sequences, with less than 9.5% appearing a single time and roughly 4.8% taken by the ten largest. With 0 bases removed from V and 1 base from J, the gap between germline ends came to 11 bases. Germline CDR1 and CDR2: SGHTA and FQGNSA. This CDR3 comprises 16 residues. Study-level points and caveats: Carriers of CMV plus the relevant HLA were identified by cumulative public TCR beta family frequency. HLA-C-restricted TCR beta clonotypes specific for CMV led the ex vivo response.

Sequenced material: PBMCs. This TCR was recovered from a human donor in good health (CMV status not recorded). Some clones in this sample may be carry-over from other donors' samples. The chain uses TRBV7-2 and TRBJ2-3, with D uncertain. CDR3 sequence (DNA): TGTGCCAGCAGCTTAGCGAGTGTTTCACGCACAGATACGCAGTATTTT. Protein product: CASSLASVSRTDTQYF.